This T cell receptor beta chain was documented in a study of cytomegalovirus exposure and HLA in healthy donors. Here immunoSEQ multiplex PCR was the method, and the copy in TCRdb shows in-frame clones only, minus some. The data show about 140,000 clones, about 95% seen once. Germline V gene sequence: CDR1 MNHEY, CDR2 SVGAGI. The CDR3 sequence is 13 residues long. V was cut by 5 bases and J by 4 bases, with 11 bases left in between. Material: PBMCs. The sequence was collected from a man between 18 and 29 years old in good health and CMV-seropositive. V gene TRBV6-5 combines with J gene TRBJ1-2; D perhaps matches TRBD1 (6 bases). The CDR3 DNA is TGTGCCAGCAGTACCGGGACACCCTATGGCTACACCTTC. This translates into CASSTGTPYGYTF.